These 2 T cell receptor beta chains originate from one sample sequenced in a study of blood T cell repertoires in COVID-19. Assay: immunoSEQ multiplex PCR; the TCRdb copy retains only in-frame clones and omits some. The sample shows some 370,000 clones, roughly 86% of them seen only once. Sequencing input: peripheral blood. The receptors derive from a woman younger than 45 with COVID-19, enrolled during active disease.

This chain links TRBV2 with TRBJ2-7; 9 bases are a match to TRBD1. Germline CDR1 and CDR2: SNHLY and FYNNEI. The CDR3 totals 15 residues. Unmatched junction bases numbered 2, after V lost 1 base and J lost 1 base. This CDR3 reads CASSEGGTGSYEQYF. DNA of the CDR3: TGTGCCAGCAGTGAAGGGGGGACAGGGTCCTACGAGCAGTACTTC.

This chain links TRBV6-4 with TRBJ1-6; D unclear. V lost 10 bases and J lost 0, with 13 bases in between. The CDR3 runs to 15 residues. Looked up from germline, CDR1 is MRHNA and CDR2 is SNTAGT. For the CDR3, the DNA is TGTGCCACTCCCCGGCGGAGCTCCTATAATTCACCCCTCCACTTT. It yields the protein CATPRRSSYNSPLHF.